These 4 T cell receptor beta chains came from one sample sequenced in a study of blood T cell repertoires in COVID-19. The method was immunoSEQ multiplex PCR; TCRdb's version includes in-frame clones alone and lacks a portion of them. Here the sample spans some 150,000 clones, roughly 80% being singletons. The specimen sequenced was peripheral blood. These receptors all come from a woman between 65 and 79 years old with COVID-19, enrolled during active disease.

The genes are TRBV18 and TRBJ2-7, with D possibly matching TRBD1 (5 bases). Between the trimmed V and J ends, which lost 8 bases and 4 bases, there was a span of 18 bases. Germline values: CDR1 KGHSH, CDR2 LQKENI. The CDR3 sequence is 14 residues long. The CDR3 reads CASGPDSLPYEQYF. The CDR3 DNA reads TGTGCCAGCGGGCCCGACAGCCTTCCTTACGAGCAGTACTTC.

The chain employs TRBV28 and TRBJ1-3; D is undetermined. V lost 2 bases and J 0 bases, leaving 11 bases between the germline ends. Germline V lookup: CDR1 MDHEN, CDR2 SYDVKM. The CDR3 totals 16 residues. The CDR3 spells CASSLVFMSSGNTIYF. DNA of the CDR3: TGTGCCAGCAGTTTAGTCTTTATGAGCTCTGGAAACACCATATATTTT.

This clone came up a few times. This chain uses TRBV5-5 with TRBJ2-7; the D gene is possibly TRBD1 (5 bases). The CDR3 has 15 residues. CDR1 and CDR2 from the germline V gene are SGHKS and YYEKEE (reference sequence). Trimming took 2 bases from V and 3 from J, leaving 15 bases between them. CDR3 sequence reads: CASSFTQGWNYEQYF. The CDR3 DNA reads TGTGCCAGCAGCTTTACCCAGGGATGGAACTACGAGCAGTACTTC.

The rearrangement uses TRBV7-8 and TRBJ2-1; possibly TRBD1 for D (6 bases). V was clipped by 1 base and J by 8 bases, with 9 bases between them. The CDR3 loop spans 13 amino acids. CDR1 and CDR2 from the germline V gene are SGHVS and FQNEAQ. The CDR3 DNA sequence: TGTGCCAGCAGCTTAGATGAGGGGGATGAGCAGTTCTTC. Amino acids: CASSLDEGDEQFF.